This T cell receptor (beta chain) was captured by sequencing in a study of regulatory T cells in long-lasting Graves disease. Building the TCR beta libraries relied on iRepertoire HTBI primers, and CDR3 regions underwent Arm-PCR. TCRdb processed the multiplex PCR reads anew with MiXCR; each CDR3 protein has one entry. The sample lists 360,000 or so distinct CDR3 sequences, 20% to 25% occurring once. General observations from the study: Favored usage of TRBV28, TRBJ1-2 and TRBJ2-5 was recorded in persistent disease. Not thyroid tissue but only peripheral blood was studied.

Turning to this clonotype: As yet, its antigen is unknown.

The time point denotes: persistent/refractory GD, antithyroid drugs over 5 years with positive TRAb. Researchers made the TCR library from RNA that was extracted from PBMCs. The length of the CDR3 is 13 residues. The V and J ends lost 1 base and 4 bases respectively, with 5 bases between them. Germline V gene lookup returns CDR1 MNHEY and CDR2 SMNVEV (reference sequence). This sequence originates from a woman aged 40 to 49 with Graves disease. Here the sequenced sample was peripheral blood mononuclear cells (PBMCs), taken when the disease was refractory, from a patient treated with antithyroid drugs. The J gene is TRBJ1-5, the V gene TRBV27; no definite D call. The CDR3 nucleotides read TGTGCCAGCAGTTTATTAGTGAATCAGCCCCAGCATTTT. Its protein is CASSLLVNQPQHF.